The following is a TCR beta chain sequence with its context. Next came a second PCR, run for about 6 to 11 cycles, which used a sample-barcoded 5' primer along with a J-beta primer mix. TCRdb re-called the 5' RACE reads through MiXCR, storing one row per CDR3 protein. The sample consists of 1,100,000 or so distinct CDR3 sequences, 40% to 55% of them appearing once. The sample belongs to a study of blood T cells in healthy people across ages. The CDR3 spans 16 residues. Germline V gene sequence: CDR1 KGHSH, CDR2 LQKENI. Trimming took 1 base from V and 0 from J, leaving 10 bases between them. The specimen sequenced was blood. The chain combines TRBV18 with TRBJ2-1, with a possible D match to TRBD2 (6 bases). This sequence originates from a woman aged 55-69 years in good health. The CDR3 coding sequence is TGTGCCAGCTCACCACTTGGCGGGATCTCCTACAATGAGCAGTTCTTC. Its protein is CASSPLGGISYNEQFF.